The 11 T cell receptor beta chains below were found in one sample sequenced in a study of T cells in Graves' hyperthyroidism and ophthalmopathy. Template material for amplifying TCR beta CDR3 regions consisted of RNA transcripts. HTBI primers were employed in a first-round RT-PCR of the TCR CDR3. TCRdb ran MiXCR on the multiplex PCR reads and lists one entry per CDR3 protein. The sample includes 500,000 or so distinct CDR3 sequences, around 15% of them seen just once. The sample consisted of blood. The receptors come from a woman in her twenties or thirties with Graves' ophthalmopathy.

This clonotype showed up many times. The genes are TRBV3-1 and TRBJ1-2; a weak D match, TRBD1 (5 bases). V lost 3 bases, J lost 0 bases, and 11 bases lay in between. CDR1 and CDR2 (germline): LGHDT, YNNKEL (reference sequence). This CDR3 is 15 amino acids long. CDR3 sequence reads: CASSHKTEANYGYTF. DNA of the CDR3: TGTGCCAGCAGCCACAAGACAGAAGCTAACTATGGCTACACCTTC.

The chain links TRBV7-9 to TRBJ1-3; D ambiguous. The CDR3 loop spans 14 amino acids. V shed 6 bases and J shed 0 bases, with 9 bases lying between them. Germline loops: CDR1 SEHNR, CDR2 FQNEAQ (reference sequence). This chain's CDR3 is CASSTSISGNTIYF. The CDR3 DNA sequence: TGTGCCAGCAGTACTTCCATCTCTGGAAACACCATATATTTT.

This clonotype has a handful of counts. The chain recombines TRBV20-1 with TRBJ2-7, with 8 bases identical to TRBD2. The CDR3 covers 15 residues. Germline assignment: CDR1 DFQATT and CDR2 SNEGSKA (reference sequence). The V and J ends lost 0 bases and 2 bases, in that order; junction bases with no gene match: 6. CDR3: CSARDRLAGTYEQYF. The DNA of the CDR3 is TGCAGTGCTAGAGATCGGCTAGCGGGCACCTACGAGCAGTACTTC.

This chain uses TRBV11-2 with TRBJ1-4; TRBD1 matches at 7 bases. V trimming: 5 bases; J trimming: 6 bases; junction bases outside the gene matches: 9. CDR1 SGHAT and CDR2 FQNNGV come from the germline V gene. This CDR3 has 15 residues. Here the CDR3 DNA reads TGTGCCAGCAGCGACCACCGGGACAGCTATGAAAAACTGTTTTTT. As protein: CASSDHRDSYEKLFF.

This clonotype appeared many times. The CDR3 bases are TGTGCCAGCAGTCCCCCGTGGGGGGAGCTGTTTTTT. Protein: CASSPPWGELFF. The V call is TRBV28, the J call TRBJ2-2; D is unresolved. Germline-derived CDR1 and CDR2 are MDHEN and SYDVKM. The CDR3 is 12 residues long. V was trimmed by 5 bases and J by 8 bases, leaving 9 bases between them.

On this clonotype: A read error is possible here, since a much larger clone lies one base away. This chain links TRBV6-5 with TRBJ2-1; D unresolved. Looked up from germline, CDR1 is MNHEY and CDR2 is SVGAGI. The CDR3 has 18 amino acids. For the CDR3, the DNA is TGTGCCAGCAGTTATTCCCCCGGGCTATGGCGAGCCTACAATGAGCAGCTCTTC. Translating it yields CASSYSPGLWRAYNEQLF.

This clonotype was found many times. The CDR3 DNA reads TGTGCCAGCAGCAAACTAGCGGGGGACTACAATGAGCAGTTCTTC. Its translation is CASSKLAGDYNEQFF. The chain joins TRBV7-9 to TRBJ2-1, with 11 bases lining up with TRBD2. Trimming at V came to 5 bases and at J to 3 bases, leaving 3 bases not matched to a gene. CDR3 length: 15 residues. Per the germline V gene, CDR1 is SEHNR and CDR2 is FQNEAQ (reference sequence).

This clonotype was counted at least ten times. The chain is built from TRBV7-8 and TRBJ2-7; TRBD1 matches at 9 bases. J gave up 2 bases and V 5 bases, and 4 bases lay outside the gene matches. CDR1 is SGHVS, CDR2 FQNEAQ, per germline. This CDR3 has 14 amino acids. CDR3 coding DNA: TGTGCCAGCAGCATAAGACAGGGGGCCTACGAGCAGTACTTC. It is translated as CASSIRQGAYEQYF.

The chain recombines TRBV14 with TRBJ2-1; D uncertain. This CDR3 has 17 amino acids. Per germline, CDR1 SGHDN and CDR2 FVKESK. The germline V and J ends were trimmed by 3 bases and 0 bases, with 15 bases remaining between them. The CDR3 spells CASSQSKVLDSYNEQFF. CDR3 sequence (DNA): TGTGCCAGCAGCCAGTCTAAGGTGTTGGACTCCTACAATGAGCAGTTCTTC.

CDR3 sequence reads: CASSLGNVGGELFF. In DNA form, the CDR3 reads TGTGCCAGCAGCTTAGGCAACGTTGGAGGGGAGCTGTTTTTT. The rearrangement uses TRBV7-3 and TRBJ2-2, with D hard to call. V lost 2 bases and J lost 8, with 12 bases in between. The germline CDR1 and CDR2 sequences are SGHTA and FQGTGA. The CDR3 is made up of 14 amino acids.

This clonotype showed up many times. The CDR3 DNA is TGCAGTGCTAGAGCCTCCGGGACAGTTCCTTACTCCTACGAGCAGTACTTC. Its translation is CSARASGTVPYSYEQYF. This chain links TRBV20-1 with TRBJ2-7, with 7 nucleotides matching TRBD1. The V and J ends lost 1 base and 0 bases, in that order; junction bases with no gene match: 12. The CDR3 is 17 amino acids. In germline, CDR1 is DFQATT, CDR2 SNEGSKA (reference sequence).